One T cell receptor (beta chain) is described in this entry. There is no known antigen for this receptor. One base away there is no much larger clone; base qualities are not given. Reading from cysteine to phenylalanine, the CDR3 counts 15 amino acids. The entry retains the CDR3 DNA only, 45 bases that are in frame from base 1. CDR1 and CDR2 were assigned from the germline V gene as MNHEY and SVGAGI. Trimming takes 0 bases from V and 1 base from J, and the germline ends sit 10 bases apart. This sample is part of a study of T cell responses to AZD1222 COVID-19 vaccine (dated by TCRdb to the early 2020s). Regarding the study in general: TCR sequencing was performed for 230 to 250 trial participants, of whom about 200 were given two doses of AZD1222 and around 25 were given two doses of MenACWY control vaccine. Trial participants were enrolled by age into 18-55, 56-69 and 70-plus year subgroups, with around 140, 26 and 57 TCR-sequenced participants respectively.

Overall study outcomes, separate from this receptor: Conclusions about previously exposed vaccinees were limited because only a handful of AZD1222 recipients were SARS-CoV-2 seropositive at baseline. Participants were mostly white British, with more females than males. The authors suggested clonal diversity may have been underestimated. Spike-specific TCR breadth and depth rose significantly after two AZD1222 doses compared with day 0 and with MenACWY recipients. The 56-69-year group was small, and its depth increase did not reach significance, likely because of low power. Because no day 14 peak-response samples were available, repertoires were characterized only after the peak T cell response. The whole spike protein was spanned by vaccine-associated CD4 TCRs, and dominant responses were seen in regions 160-218 and 743-854. Reportedly, close to half of the unique spike-specific TCRs recognized epitopes lying outside the regions that are mutated in the B.1.351 and B.1.1.7 variants.

In the paper's terms, the time point label means: about 28 days (+/-7) after the second vaccine dose. AZD1222 recipients given second doses at about 4 weeks or at about 12 weeks were pooled, since spike-specific TCR depth and breadth were not found to differ between the two schedules. Vaccinee samples were obtained from the UK trials COV001 and COV002, which included a single-blind randomized controlled phase 2/3 trial of AZD1222 (ChAdOx1 nCoV-19) in healthy adults. Trial participant PBMC samples were collected at day 0 and day 28 after the second dose for TCRbeta chain sequencing. The CDR3 regions of human TCRbeta chains were analyzed by immunosequencing. From the authors' description of their analysis: Repertoire TCRs were checked for matches against a reference library of SARS-CoV-2-specific TCRs that had been generated using the MIRA antigen-specificity platform. Breadth was defined as the fraction of unique TCRs that were SARS-CoV-2-associated, and depth was defined as the fraction of total T cells that were SARS-CoV-2-associated. Each spike-specific TCR was assigned to its reactive spike region and to a CD4 or CD8 class using the MIRA data. Log10-transformed breadth and depth values were compared by one-way ANOVA with Sidak's multiple comparisons tests. The immuneACCESS repertoire file appears here via TCRdb, limited to in-frame rearrangements. These files lack a portion of the clones; in checked studies, under half of the deficit traces to unresolved V genes, and the cause of the others is not known. D and trimming were read from the DNA, whereas the V and J calls and clone size are those reported in that table. For this sample there are 100,000 to 120,000 clones; roughly 92% appear just once. About 2.6% of the sample is taken by the ten largest.

The V and J segments used are TRBV6-5 and TRBJ2-7, with an unclear D gene assignment. The sample was peripheral blood, taken 28 days after the second AZD1222 dose. The clonotype originates from an adult who received the AZD1222 COVID-19 vaccine. The encoded CDR3 is CASSYSAGRSYEQYF. The bases read TGTGCCAGCAGTTACTCGGCCGGTCGTTCCTACGAGCAGTACTTC.